The present T cell receptor (beta chain) was sequenced within a study of CD8+CD57+ T cells in acquired aplastic anemia. Study outcomes and limitations: Significance was not reached for CD8+ Simpson's diversity between patients and controls. Patients and controls shared 25 to 30 CD8+ CDR3 sequences, which appeared highly expressed in patients and within their immunodominant clones.

Sequenced patients had shown CD8+CD57+ cell expansion by flow cytometry. The patients, all of them, had severe acquired aplastic anemia. At the time of blood sampling, patients had not yet received any therapy. The TCR beta profiling, which covered VDJ combination and CDR3 sequence, was carried out using genomic DNA as the template. MiXCR was run by TCRdb on the reads, yielding one entry per CDR3 protein. The table lists approximately 180,000 distinct CDR3 sequences, approximately 48% of them singletons. Notes on this clonotype: What it binds is not known.

CDR3 size: 19 residues. In germline, CDR1 is SGHTA, CDR2 FQGTGA. Germline trimming cut 1 base from V and 4 bases from J; bases unmatched to any gene: 16. The receptor was derived from a human donor with aplastic anemia. The rearrangement uses TRBV7-3 and TRBJ2-1, with 7 bases matching TRBD1. The sequenced sample was sorted CD4+, CD8+, or CD8+CD57+ T cells (not recorded which) from PBMCs. The CDR3 here is CASSLRATGQLKSYNEQFF. The CDR3 DNA is TGTGCCAGCAGCTTAAGGGCAACGGGACAGTTAAAGTCATACAATGAGCAGTTCTTC.